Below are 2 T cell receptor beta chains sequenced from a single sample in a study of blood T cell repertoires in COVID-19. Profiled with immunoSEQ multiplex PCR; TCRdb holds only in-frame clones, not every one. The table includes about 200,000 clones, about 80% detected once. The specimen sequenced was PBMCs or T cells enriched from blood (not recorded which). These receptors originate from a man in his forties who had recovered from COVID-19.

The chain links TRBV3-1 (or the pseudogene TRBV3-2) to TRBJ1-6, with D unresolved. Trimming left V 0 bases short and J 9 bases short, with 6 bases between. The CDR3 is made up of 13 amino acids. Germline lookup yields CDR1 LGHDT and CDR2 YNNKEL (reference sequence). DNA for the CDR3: TGTGCCAGCAGCCAAGATTCCGGTTCACCCCTCCACTTT. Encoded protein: CASSQDSGSPLHF.

The CDR3 here is CASSLRGQGLYQETQYF. In nucleotides, the CDR3 is TGTGCCAGCAGCTTAAGGGGACAGGGGCTGTACCAAGAGACCCAGTACTTC. J is TRBJ2-5 and V is TRBV13; 10 bases match TRBD1. The CDR3 loop spans 17 amino acids. Germline assignment: CDR1 PRHDT and CDR2 FYEKMQ (reference sequence). V shed 2 bases, J shed 0 bases, and the junction held 6 bases outside the gene matches.